The rows below give T cell receptor beta chains drawn from one sample of a study of cytomegalovirus exposure and HLA in healthy donors. The data were produced by immunoSEQ multiplex PCR, yet TCRdb's version contains in-frame clones alone and is incomplete. The sample includes around 180,000 clones, roughly 83% seen only once; the top ten take 1.6%. Sequenced: PBMCs. Receptor source: a woman aged 45-65 years in good health and CMV-seronegative. Each CDR3 is given with its conserved first and last residue. D genes are given only for firm matches. For some rows the clone size is stated as once, few or many, or as a class when expanded; others skip it.

d_call clone_size j_call v_call cdr3_aa cdr3_nt
TRBD2 - TRBJ2-1 TRBV29-1 CSVEGLAGVRSYNEQFF TGCAGCGTTGAAGGACTAGCGGGAGTCCGAAGCTACAATGAGCAGTTCTTC
- - TRBJ1-1 TRBV18 CASSPRGDTEAFF TGTGCCAGCTCACCACGGGGGGACACTGAAGCTTTCTTT
TRBD1 - TRBJ1-1 TRBV4-1 CASSHNRDRGLSAEAFF TGCGCCAGCAGCCATAACCGGGACAGGGGGCTTAGCGCTGAAGCTTTCTTT
- - TRBJ1-2 TRBV16 CASSQYTGNYGYTF TGTGCCAGCAGCCAATATACAGGCAACTATGGCTACACCTTC
- - TRBJ2-7 TRBV7-2 CASSLARGGRSYEQYF TGTGCCAGCAGCTTAGCGAGGGGGGGCAGGTCCTACGAGCAGTACTTC
TRBD1 - TRBJ1-4 TRBV2 CASRIRDRFQKLFF TGTGCCAGCAGGATCCGGGACAGGTTCCAAAAACTGTTTTTT
TRBD2 - TRBJ2-1 TRBV6-5 CASRSGRAINEQFF TGTGCCAGCAGAAGCGGGAGGGCCATCAATGAGCAGTTCTTC
- once TRBJ2-5 TRBV2 CASRGGHQETQYF TGTGCCAGCCGCGGGGGCCACCAAGAGACCCAGTACTTC
- - TRBJ1-5 TRBV5-5 CASSYRPDRAQHF TGTGCCAGCAGCTACCGACCCGATCGGGCCCAGCATTTT
- - TRBJ2-3 TRBV5-1 CASRIGDTDTQYF TGCGCCAGCAGGATCGGGGACACAGATACGCAGTATTTT
TRBD1 - TRBJ1-4 TRBV28 CASIPGQDLGKLFF TGTGCCAGCATCCCCGGACAGGACTTAGGAAAACTGTTTTTT
TRBD2 - TRBJ2-3 TRBV5-1 CASSRVSGGPTDTQYF TGCGCCAGCAGCCGGGTTAGCGGGGGGCCCACAGATACGCAGTATTTT
- few TRBJ1-5 TRBV2 CASRGTMSNQPQHF TGTGCCAGCAGGGGGACTATGAGCAATCAGCCCCAGCATTTT
TRBD2 - TRBJ2-1 TRBV29-1 CSVVRRERVYEQFF TGCAGCGTTGTTAGGCGGGAGAGGGTATACGAGCAGTTCTTC
- - TRBJ1-1 TRBV29-1 CSAGQMNTEAFF TGCAGCGCCGGACAGATGAACACTGAAGCTTTCTTT
TRBD1 - TRBJ2-7 TRBV19 CASSLTGTGGYYEQYF TGTGCCAGTAGTCTCACCGGGACAGGAGGATACTACGAGCAGTACTTC
- - TRBJ1-3 TRBV6-6 CASSTTLGNTIYF TGTGCCAGCAGCACTACTCTGGGAAACACCATATATTTT
- - TRBJ1-5 TRBV5-4 CASSFPGGGPQHF TGTGCCAGCAGCTTTCCGGGAGGAGGGCCCCAGCATTTT
TRBD1 - TRBJ2-7 TRBV4-3 CASSQEYWSGQLYEQYF TGCGCCAGCAGCCAAGAGTATTGGTCGGGACAGCTTTACGAGCAGTACTTC
TRBD2 few TRBJ2-2 TRBV28 CASVRGARTGELFF TGTGCCAGCGTGCGGGGGGCGAGGACCGGGGAGCTGTTTTTT
- - TRBJ1-1 TRBV10-2 CASTSSVVTEAFF TGCGCCAGCACCTCGTCGGTTGTGACTGAAGCTTTCTTT
TRBD2 - TRBJ2-3 TRBV5-6 CASSFGGGPVDTQYF TGTGCCAGCAGCTTCGGCGGGGGGCCAGTAGATACGCAGTATTTT
- - TRBJ1-5 TRBV6-6 CASSGSGYNQPQHF TGTGCCAGCAGTGGGTCGGGGTACAATCAGCCCCAGCATTTT
TRBD2 - TRBJ2-7 TRBV28 CASSSTQLAATKQYF TGTGCCAGCAGTTCCACACAGCTAGCGGCCACGAAGCAGTACTTC
- - TRBJ2-3 TRBV5-8 CASSSFGRSADTQYF TGTGCCAGCAGCTCTTTCGGTCGCTCGGCAGATACGCAGTATTTT